These 8 T cell receptor beta chains share one sample of origin, sequenced in a study of response to subunit inactivated influenza vaccine. TCRdb called the RT-PCR reads again in MiXCR, with one record for every CDR3 protein. This sample has around 540,000 distinct CDR3 sequences; 12% occur once, and the top ten carry 10% to 13%. The sample here was PBMCs from blood, taken on the day of vaccination. The receptors derive from a man over 45 who received an inactivated influenza vaccine.

This rearrangement joins TRBV6-6 to TRBJ1-2; D is unresolved. Germline CDR1 and CDR2: MNHNY and SVGAGI (reference sequence). The germline V and J ends were trimmed by 9 bases and 3 bases, with 8 bases remaining between them. This CDR3 region has 11 residues. The CDR3 reads CASSIDYGYTF. Written as DNA, the CDR3 is TGTGCCAGTAGTATCGACTATGGCTACACCTTC.

This chain uses TRBV20-1 with TRBJ2-6; 8 nucleotides line up with TRBD2. This CDR3 has 17 residues. V dropped 0 bases and J dropped 0; count of bases not matched to a gene: 4. The V gene's germline CDR1 is DFQATT and CDR2 SNEGSKA (reference sequence). CDR3 DNA: TGCAGTGCTAGAGAATCGGGAGGGTCCTCTGGGGCCAACGTCCTGACTTTC. Translating gives CSARESGGSSGANVLTF.

The rearrangement links TRBV6-2 or TRBV6-3 to TRBJ2-1; D gene uncertain. The CDR3 is made up of 11 amino acids. Trimming removed 2 bases from V and 10 bases from J, with 6 bases in between. Germline V gene data show CDR1 as MNHEY and CDR2 as SVGEGT. The chain's CDR3 is CASSYGVEQFF. The CDR3 coding sequence is TGTGCCAGCAGTTACGGGGTAGAGCAGTTCTTC.

The sample holds a few counts of this clonotype. The chain has TRBV20-1 and TRBJ2-2; D is unresolved. The CDR3 runs to 15 residues. V dropped 3 bases and J dropped 2 bases, with 13 bases sitting between them. CDR1 is DFQATT and CDR2 is SNEGSKA in the germline V gene (reference sequence). DNA for the CDR3: TGCAGTGCTAGGACCCTCTCCGGAAACACCGGGGAGCTGTTTTTT. Translating gives CSARTLSGNTGELFF.

V and J are TRBV20-1 and TRBJ2-5, with 16 bases aligning to TRBD2. V trimming: 3 bases; J trimming: 5 bases; junction bases outside the gene matches: 21. Per the germline V gene, CDR1 is DFQATT and CDR2 is SNEGSKA (reference sequence). There are 21 residues in the CDR3. The CDR3 DNA reads TGCAGTGCTAGCCCACCTGGAAGGGGGGGGACTAGCGGGAGGGCCTGGGAGACCCAGTACTTC. It codes for CSASPPGRGGTSGRAWETQYF.

In its sample, this clonotype was seen a few times. V usage is TRBV2 and J usage is TRBJ2-1; D gene ambiguous. Germline V gives CDR1 SNHLY, CDR2 FYNNEI. V shed 1 base and J shed 4 bases, with 5 bases lying between them. The CDR3 loop spans 13 amino acids. CDR3 amino acids: CASSEDTYNEQFF. DNA for the CDR3: TGTGCCAGCAGTGAAGACACGTACAATGAGCAGTTCTTC.

This clonotype was counted ten times or more. The chain combines TRBV12-3 or TRBV12-4 with TRBJ2-7, with 9 bases matching TRBD1. Trimming at V came to 5 bases and at J to 2 bases, leaving 7 bases not matched to a gene. CDR3 length equals 15 residues. CDR3 sequence (DNA): TGTGCCAGCAGTCCAAGGACAGGGGACACCTACGAGCAGTACTTC. Encoded protein: CASSPRTGDTYEQYF.

The sample holds a few counts of this clonotype. The rearrangement links TRBV6-1 to TRBJ1-6, with 7 bases lining up with TRBD1. The CDR3 has 18 residues. Germline assignment: CDR1 MNHNS and CDR2 SASEGT. V lost 4 bases and J lost 6; bases outside the gene matches: 15. CDR3 nucleotide sequence: TGTGCCAGCAGTGTAATACGTACCGGGACAGCGAGTAATTCACCCCTCCACTTT. It codes for CASSVIRTGTASNSPLHF.